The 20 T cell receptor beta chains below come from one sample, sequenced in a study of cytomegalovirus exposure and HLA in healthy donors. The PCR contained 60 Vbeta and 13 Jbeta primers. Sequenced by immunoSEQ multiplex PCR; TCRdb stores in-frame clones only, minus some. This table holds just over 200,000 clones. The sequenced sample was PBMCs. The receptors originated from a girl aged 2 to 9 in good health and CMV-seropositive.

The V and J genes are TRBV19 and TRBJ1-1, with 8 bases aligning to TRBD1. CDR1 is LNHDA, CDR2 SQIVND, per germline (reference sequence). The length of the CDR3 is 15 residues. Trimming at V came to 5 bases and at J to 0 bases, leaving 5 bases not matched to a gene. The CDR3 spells CASSLQTGVNTEAFF. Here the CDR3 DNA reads TGTGCCAGTAGTCTGCAGACAGGGGTGAACACTGAAGCTTTCTTT.

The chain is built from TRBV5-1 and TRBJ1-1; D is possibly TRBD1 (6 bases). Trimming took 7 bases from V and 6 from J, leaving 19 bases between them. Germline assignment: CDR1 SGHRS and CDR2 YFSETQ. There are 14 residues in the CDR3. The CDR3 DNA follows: TGCGCCAGCCGACCTCAGGGATCAGGGGCTGAAGCTTTCTTT. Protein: CASRPQGSGAEAFF. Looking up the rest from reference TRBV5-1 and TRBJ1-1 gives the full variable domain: KAGVTQTPRYLIKTRGQQVTLSCSPISGHRSVSWYQQTPGQGLQFLFEYFSETQRNKGNFPGRFSGRQFSNSRSEMNVSTLELGDSALYLCASRPQGSGAEAFFGQGTRLTVV.

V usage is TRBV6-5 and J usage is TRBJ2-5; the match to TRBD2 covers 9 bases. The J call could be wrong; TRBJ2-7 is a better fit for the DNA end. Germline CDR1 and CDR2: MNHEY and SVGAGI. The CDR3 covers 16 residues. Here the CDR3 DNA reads TGTGCCAGCAGTTACCGGGCTAGCGGGACCTCCTACGAGCAGTACTTC. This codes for CASSYRASGTSYEQYF.

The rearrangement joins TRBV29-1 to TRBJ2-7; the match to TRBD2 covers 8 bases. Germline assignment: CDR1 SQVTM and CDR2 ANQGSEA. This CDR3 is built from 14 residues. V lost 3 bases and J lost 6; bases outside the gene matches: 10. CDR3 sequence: CSVEVIAGSPEQYF. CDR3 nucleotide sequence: TGCAGCGTTGAGGTAATAGCGGGAAGTCCCGAGCAGTACTTC.

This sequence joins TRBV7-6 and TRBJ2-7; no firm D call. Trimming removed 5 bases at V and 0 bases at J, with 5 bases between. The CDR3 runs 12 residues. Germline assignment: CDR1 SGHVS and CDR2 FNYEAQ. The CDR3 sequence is CASSVGSYEQYF. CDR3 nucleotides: TGTGCCAGCAGCGTCGGCTCCTACGAGCAGTACTTC.

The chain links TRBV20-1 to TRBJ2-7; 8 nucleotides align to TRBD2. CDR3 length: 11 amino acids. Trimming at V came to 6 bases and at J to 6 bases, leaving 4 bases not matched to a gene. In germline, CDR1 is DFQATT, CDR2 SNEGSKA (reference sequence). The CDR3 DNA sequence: TGCAGTGCCTCGACTAGCGCCGAGCAGTACTTC. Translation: CSASTSAEQYF.

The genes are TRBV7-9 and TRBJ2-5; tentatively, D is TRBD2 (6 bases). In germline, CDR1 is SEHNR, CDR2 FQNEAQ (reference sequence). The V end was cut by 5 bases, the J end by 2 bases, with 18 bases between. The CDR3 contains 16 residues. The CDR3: CASSQALRGEQETQYF. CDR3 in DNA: TGTGCCAGCAGCCAGGCGTTGCGGGGAGAACAAGAGACCCAGTACTTC.

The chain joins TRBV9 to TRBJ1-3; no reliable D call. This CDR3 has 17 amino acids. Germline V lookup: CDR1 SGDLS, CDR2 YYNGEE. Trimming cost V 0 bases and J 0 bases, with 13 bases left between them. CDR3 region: CASSVGGSILSGNTIYF. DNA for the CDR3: TGTGCCAGCAGCGTAGGAGGGTCTATTCTCTCTGGAAACACCATATATTTT.

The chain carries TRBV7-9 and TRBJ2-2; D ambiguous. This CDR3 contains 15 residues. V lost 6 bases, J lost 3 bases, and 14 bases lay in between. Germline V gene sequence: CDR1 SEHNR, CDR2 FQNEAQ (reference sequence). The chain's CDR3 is CASSRYLDDTGELFF. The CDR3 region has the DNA TGTGCCAGCAGTCGATACCTAGATGACACCGGGGAGCTGTTTTTT.

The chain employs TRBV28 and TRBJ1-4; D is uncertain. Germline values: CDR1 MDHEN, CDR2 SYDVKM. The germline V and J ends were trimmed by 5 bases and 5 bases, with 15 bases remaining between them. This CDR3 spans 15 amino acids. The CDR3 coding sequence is TGTGCCAGCAGTCGGAGGACCTATAGAAATGAAAAACTGTTTTTT. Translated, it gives CASSRRTYRNEKLFF.

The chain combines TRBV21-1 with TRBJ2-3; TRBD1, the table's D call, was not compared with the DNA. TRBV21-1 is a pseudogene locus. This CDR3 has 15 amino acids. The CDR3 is CASSKGQQGRDTQYF. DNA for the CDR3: TGTGCCAGCAGCAAAGGTCAGCAGGGGAGAGATACGCAGTATTTT.

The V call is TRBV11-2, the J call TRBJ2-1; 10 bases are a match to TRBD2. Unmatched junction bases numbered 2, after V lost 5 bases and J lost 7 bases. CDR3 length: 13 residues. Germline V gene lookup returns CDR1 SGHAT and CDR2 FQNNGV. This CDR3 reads CASSPSGRNEQFF. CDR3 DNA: TGTGCCAGCAGCCCTAGCGGGAGAAATGAGCAGTTCTTC.

The CDR3 bases are TGTGCCAGCAGTGAAGGGGTTGGGACAGTTCTCTACAATGAGCAGTTCTTC. Translating gives CASSEGVGTVLYNEQFF. The chain uses TRBV6-1 and TRBJ2-1; 7 bases agree with TRBD1. The CDR3 runs 17 residues. The trim removed 1 base at V and 3 bases at J, leaving 9 bases unmatched. Germline V gene sequence: CDR1 MNHNS, CDR2 SASEGT.

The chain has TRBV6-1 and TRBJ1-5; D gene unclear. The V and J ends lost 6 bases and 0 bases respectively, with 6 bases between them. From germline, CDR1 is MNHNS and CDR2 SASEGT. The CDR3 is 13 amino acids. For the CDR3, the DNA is TGTGCCAGCAGGAGAAATAGCAATCAGCCCCAGCATTTT. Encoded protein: CASRRNSNQPQHF.

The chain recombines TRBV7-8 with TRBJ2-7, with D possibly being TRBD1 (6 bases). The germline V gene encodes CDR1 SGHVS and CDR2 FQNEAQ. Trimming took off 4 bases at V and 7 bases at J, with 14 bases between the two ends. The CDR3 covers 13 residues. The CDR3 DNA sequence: TGTGCCAGCAGCTCGAGAGGGCAGGGGGAGCAGTACTTC. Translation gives CASSSRGQGEQYF.

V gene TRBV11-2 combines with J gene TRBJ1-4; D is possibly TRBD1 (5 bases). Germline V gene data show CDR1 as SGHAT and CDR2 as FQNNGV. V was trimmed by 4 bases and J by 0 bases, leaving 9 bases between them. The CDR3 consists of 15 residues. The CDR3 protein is CASSSTGATNEKLFF. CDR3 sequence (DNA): TGTGCCAGCAGCTCCACAGGAGCAACTAATGAAAAACTGTTTTTT. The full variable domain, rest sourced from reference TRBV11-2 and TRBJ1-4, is EAGVAQSPRYKIIEKRQSVAFWCNPISGHATLYWYQQILGQGPKLLIQFQNNGVVDDSQLPKDRFSAERLKGVDSTLKIQPAKLEDSAVYLCASSSTGATNEKLFFGSGTQLSVL.

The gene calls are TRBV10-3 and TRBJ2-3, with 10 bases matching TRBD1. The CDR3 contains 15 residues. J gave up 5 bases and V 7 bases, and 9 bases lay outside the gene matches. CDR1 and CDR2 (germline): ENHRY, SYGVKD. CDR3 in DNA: TGTGCCATCACCCGTCGACAGGGGGCAGGAGATACGCAGTATTTT. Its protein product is CAITRRQGAGDTQYF.

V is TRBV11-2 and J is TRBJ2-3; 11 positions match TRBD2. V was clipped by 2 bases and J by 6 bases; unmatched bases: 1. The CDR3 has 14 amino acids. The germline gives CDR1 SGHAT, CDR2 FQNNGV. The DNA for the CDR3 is TGTGCCAGCAGCTTAACTAGCGGGAGCGATACGCAGTATTTT. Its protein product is CASSLTSGSDTQYF.

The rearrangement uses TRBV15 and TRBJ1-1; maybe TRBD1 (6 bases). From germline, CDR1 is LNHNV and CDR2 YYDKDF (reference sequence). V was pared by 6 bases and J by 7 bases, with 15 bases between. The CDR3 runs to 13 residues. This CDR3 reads CATRDTGSGEAFF. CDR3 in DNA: TGTGCCACCAGAGATACAGGGTCTGGTGAAGCTTTCTTT.

CDR3 sequence reads: CASSSPPSGVFDEQFF. For the CDR3, the DNA is TGTGCCAGCAGTTCACCTCCCTCGGGAGTATTCGATGAGCAGTTCTTC. The J gene is TRBJ2-1, the V gene TRBV28, with a weak D call TRBD2 (6 bases). The CDR3 runs 16 residues. The V and J ends lost 4 bases and 8 bases respectively, with 21 bases between them. Per the germline V gene, CDR1 is MDHEN and CDR2 is SYDVKM.